The clone carrying this T cell receptor beta chain was seen at least ten times. Its antigen remains unidentified. With iRepertoire HTBI primers and Arm-PCR of CDR3 regions, TCR beta libraries were built. TCRdb reprocessed the multiplex PCR reads via MiXCR and lists one record per CDR3 protein. The sample contains 500,000 to 700,000 distinct CDR3 sequences, 16% of which appear only once. Germline assignment: CDR1 SNHLY and CDR2 FYNNEI. This CDR3 has 14 residues. With 7 bases removed from V and 2 bases from J, the gap between germline ends came to 14 bases. This sample's time point: newly diagnosed GD, antithyroid drugs for less than 3 months. Generation of the TCR library employed RNA extracted from PBMCs. One endocrinology department in Xi'an, China, was where patients came from. The data belong to a study of regulatory T cells in long-lasting Graves disease. Whole-study findings and limits: What was studied was peripheral blood only, and not thyroid tissue.

This sample also appeared in a second study, on T cells in Graves' hyperthyroidism and ophthalmopathy. As reported in that work: Most clonotypes that expanded in the thyroid above 0.001 also showed up in blood. Median prediction lead before ophthalmopathy onset was 5.5 to 7 months with the model.

The rearrangement joins TRBV2 to TRBJ2-5; possible D gene TRBD2, 6 bases. This sequence originates from a woman aged 30 to 39 with Graves disease. The material was peripheral blood mononuclear cells (PBMCs), obtained at new diagnosis, from a patient treated with antithyroid drugs. CDR3: CASTPQGGQETQYF. The CDR3 nucleotides read TGTGCCAGCACTCCGCAGGGAGGACAAGAGACCCAGTACTTC.